The 15 T cell receptor beta chains listed next were all sequenced from one sample in a study of identifying expanded T cells in peripheral blood. This table comes from immunoSEQ multiplex PCR, and its TCRdb copy is limited to in-frame clones, with some not included. Among around 56,000 clones listed, around four fifths were seen once. Sequencing was done on a sample of blood. The receptor set was obtained from a person aged 18 to 70 in good health.

This clone was seen more than once but under ten times. The rearrangement links TRBV7-2 to TRBJ1-5, with 7 bases lining up with TRBD1. The V and J ends lost 3 bases and 6 bases, in that order; junction bases with no gene match: 8. This CDR3 has 15 residues. Germline CDR1 is SGHTA and CDR2 is FQGNSA. CDR3 sequence reads: CASSLVGQGGQPQHF. The CDR3, as DNA: TGTGCCAGCAGCTTGGTGGGGCAGGGGGGTCAGCCCCAGCATTTT. Looking up the rest from reference TRBV7-2 and TRBJ1-5 gives the full variable domain: GAGVSQSPSNKVTEKGKDVELRCDPISGHTALYWYRQSLGQGLEFLIYFQGNSAPDKSGLPSDRFSAERTGGSVSTLTIQRTQQEDSAVYLCASSLVGQGGQPQHFGDGTRLSIL.

This clone was picked up a small number of times. The rearrangement links TRBV30 to TRBJ1-4, with 8 positions matching TRBD1. CDR3 length: 17 residues. Germline loops: CDR1 GTSNPN, CDR2 SVGIG (reference sequence). V lost 1 base and J lost 7; bases outside the gene matches: 14. DNA of the CDR3: TGTGCCTGGAGTGCCCCCGCTTGGACAGGGCAGTCTGAAAAACTGTTTTTT. Protein sequence: CAWSAPAWTGQSEKLFF.

This clone was seen a single time. V usage is TRBV6-5 and J usage is TRBJ2-5, with D hard to call. There are 13 residues in the CDR3. V gave up 6 bases and J gave up 4 bases, with 12 bases separating them. CDR1 and CDR2 (germline): MNHEY, SVGAGI. The CDR3 DNA sequence: TGTGCCAGCAGCGATTATCTGGCAGAGACCCAGTACTTC. Translation: CASSDYLAETQYF.

The chain has TRBV4-3 and TRBJ1-2; no firm D call. Germline-derived CDR1 and CDR2 are LGHNA and YSLEER. This CDR3 is built from 13 residues. The germline V and J ends were trimmed by 4 bases and 4 bases, with 10 bases remaining between them. The CDR3 sequence: CASSPSRAYGYTF. CDR3 sequence (DNA): TGCGCCAGCAGCCCAAGTCGGGCCTATGGCTACACCTTC.

The gene calls are TRBV4-3 and TRBJ2-3; 9 bases line up with TRBD1. This CDR3 has 16 residues. Germline values: CDR1 LGHNA, CDR2 YSLEER. J gave up 4 bases and V 0 bases, and 5 bases lay outside the gene matches. The CDR3 coding sequence is TGCGCCAGCAGCCAAGAGGACAGGGGTACGGCAGATACGCAGTATTTT. Amino acid sequence: CASSQEDRGTADTQYF.

This chain links TRBV11-3 with TRBJ2-3; TRBD2 agrees at 9 bases. Germline CDR1 is SGHNT and CDR2 is YENEEA. The J segment lost 0 bases and the V segment lost 1 base, leaving 8 bases of the junction unmatched. The CDR3 length is 18 residues. The CDR3 loop reads CASSLVHASGDSTDTQYF. CDR3 sequence (DNA): TGTGCCAGCAGCTTAGTTCATGCTAGCGGGGATAGCACAGATACGCAGTATTTT.

The chain joins TRBV15 to TRBJ1-4, with a weak D call TRBD1 (5 bases). CDR3 size: 16 residues. Trimming took off 1 base at V and 1 base at J, with 10 bases between the two ends. Germline V gene data show CDR1 as LNHNV and CDR2 as YYDKDF (reference sequence). In nucleotides, the CDR3 is TGTGCCACCAGCAGAGGCACAGGTCAAACTAATGAAAAACTGTTTTTT. This codes for CATSRGTGQTNEKLFF.

The chain couples TRBV29-1 to TRBJ2-4, with D unresolved. The CDR3 loop spans 11 amino acids. Germline V CDR1 and CDR2: SQVTM, ANQGSEA. Trimming shortened V by 7 bases and J by 6 bases, and 10 bases separated the two germline ends. The CDR3 DNA reads TGCAGCGGGTTGGACGGAAACATTCAGTACTTC. It yields the protein CSGLDGNIQYF.

This clone was seen more than once but under ten times. The rearrangement uses TRBV5-1 and TRBJ1-3; 8 bases match TRBD1. The CDR3 extends over 14 amino acids. Germline CDR1 SGHRS, CDR2 YFSETQ. The junction had 1 base not matched to a gene; V was cut back by 0 bases and J by 5 bases. CDR3 region: CASSLGTGRNTIYF. DNA for the CDR3: TGCGCCAGCAGCTTGGGGACAGGGAGAAACACCATATATTTT.

This clone was recorded only once. The chain combines TRBV6-1 with TRBJ1-2; TRBD1 agrees at 8 bases. The CDR3 runs to 17 residues. The trim removed 2 bases at V and 7 bases at J, leaving 15 bases unmatched. The germline CDR1 and CDR2 sequences are MNHNS and SASEGT. The DNA for the CDR3 is TGTGCCAGCAGTGAACGGCCAGGGGGCGATCTAAGCTCTGGCTACACCTTC. Translated: CASSERPGGDLSSGYTF.

J is TRBJ1-2 and V is TRBV5-1; D remains unclear. Trimming took off 2 bases at V and 1 base at J, with 12 bases between the two ends. In germline, CDR1 is SGHRS, CDR2 YFSETQ. The CDR3 length is 15 residues. CDR3 in amino acids: CASSFMDDDNYGYTF. The CDR3 nucleotides are TGCGCCAGCAGCTTTATGGATGATGATAACTATGGCTACACCTTC.

The chain recombines TRBV5-5 with TRBJ1-6; perhaps TRBD1 as D (6 bases). The CDR3 is 15 amino acids. V gave up 2 bases and J gave up 11 bases, with 17 bases separating them. CDR1 is SGHKS and CDR2 is YYEKEE in the germline V gene (reference sequence). DNA for the CDR3: TGTGCCAGCAGCTTTCCGGGACAAAGGGTTACACCCCTCCACTTT. Protein product: CASSFPGQRVTPLHF.

The V and J genes are TRBV5-6 and TRBJ2-7, with 7 bases that match TRBD1. The V gene end was trimmed by 4 bases and the J gene end by 7 bases; junction bases not matched to a gene: 8. The CDR3 consists of 13 residues. Looked up from germline, CDR1 is SGHDT and CDR2 is YYEEEE. The CDR3 DNA reads TGTGCCAGCAGCGAGCTTGGGACAGAAGAGCAGTACGTC. This translates into CASSELGTEEQYV.

The V and J genes are TRBV6-1 and TRBJ2-7; the D gene is possibly TRBD1 (5 bases). The CDR3 consists of 14 residues. Germline CDR1 is MNHNS and CDR2 is SASEGT. The V gene lost 10 bases and the J gene lost 0 bases, with 16 bases spanning the gap. DNA for the CDR3: TGTGCCATCCAGCCAACAGGCGTCTCCTACGAGCAGTACTTC. It is translated as CAIQPTGVSYEQYF.

In its sample, this clone was seen once. The CDR3 DNA is TGTGCCAGCTCACCAACTAGGGACTCGCCCGCCTATGGCTACACCTTC. It translates to CASSPTRDSPAYGYTF. V is TRBV18 and J is TRBJ1-2; the D gene is possibly TRBD1 (5 bases). The ends were cut back, 2 bases at V and 4 bases at J, with 17 bases in the middle. CDR3 length: 16 amino acids. Germline V gene data show CDR1 as KGHSH and CDR2 as LQKENI. The whole variable domain, remainder taken from reference TRBV18 and TRBJ1-2, is NAGVMQNPRHLVRRRGQEARLRCSPMKGHSHVYWYRQLPEEGLKFMVYLQKENIIDESGMPKERFSAEFPKEGPSILRIQQVVRGDSAAYFCASSPTRDSPAYGYTFGSGTRLTVV.